The rows below give T cell receptor beta chains drawn from one sample of a study of tumor-infiltrating lymphocytes in localized non-small cell lung cancer. Repertoires were generated with immunoSEQ multiplex PCR, while TCRdb's copy carries only in-frame clones and drops some. The data show 25,000 or so clones, around 73% seen once. The sequencing input was lung tumor tissue. The receptors derive from a human donor with non-small cell lung cancer. Both conserved end residues are part of each CDR3. Fields, in order: CDR3 protein, V gene.

CDR3 protein: CAWSAVGHSGGYTF; V gene: TRBV30
CDR3 protein: CASSLEVTVNTEAFF; V gene: TRBV5-1
CDR3 protein: CASSEARTSGNTEAFF; V gene: TRBV2
CDR3 protein: CASSQEGGSGANVLTF; V gene: TRBV18
CDR3 protein: CASSGLDRGNTGELFF; V gene: TRBV10-1
CDR3 protein: CSTNGGEGYTF; V gene: TRBV29-1
CDR3 protein: CASSEFSRGNEQYF; V gene: TRBV25-1
CDR3 protein: CASSPPLGQANYGYTF; V gene: TRBV7-9
CDR3 protein: CASNSGPANTGELFF; V gene: TRBV7-2
CDR3 protein: CASSIQGIGDGANVLTF; V gene: TRBV2
CDR3 protein: CAIKRQGGHNEQFF; V gene: TRBV10-3
CDR3 protein: CASSKEAGGPARGGDTQYF; V gene: TRBV5-1
CDR3 protein: CASSWGQGAPPYEQYF; V gene: TRBV5-6
CDR3 protein: CATSRGNQETQYF; V gene: TRBV15
CDR3 protein: CASSQVSGLGGYTF; V gene: TRBV14
CDR3 protein: CASSWNLDTEAFF; V gene: TRBV7-8
CDR3 protein: CASSSIPTGGRTEAFF; V gene: TRBV7-2
CDR3 protein: CASSPTLGQPQHF; V gene: TRBV5-5
CDR3 protein: CASSYTYPGDLNTEAFF; V gene: TRBV5-4
CDR3 protein: CASSKGQGLGGYTF; V gene: TRBV7-8
CDR3 protein: CASSETSGEGADTQYF; V gene: TRBV6-1
CDR3 protein: CASSFQPSYGYTF; V gene: TRBV6-6
CDR3 protein: CASLQGFSYEQYF; V gene: TRBV2
CDR3 protein: CASSLHDLTSGGAWGEQFF; V gene: TRBV5-1
CDR3 protein: CASGLVPQENYGYTF; V gene: TRBV12-5
CDR3 protein: CATSTLGAGDMQYF; V gene: TRBV15
CDR3 protein: CASSELVAGELFF; V gene: TRBV6-1
CDR3 protein: CASSLEDRETQYF; V gene: TRBV13
CDR3 protein: CASSQELGNTGELFF; V gene: TRBV14
CDR3 protein: CSGSILGTGELFF; V gene: TRBV29-1
CDR3 protein: CASSQMTGSGSYNSPLHF; V gene: TRBV4-3
CDR3 protein: CASSQEGGPGQGFSYEQYF; V gene: TRBV4-3
CDR3 protein: CASSRDNTDTQYF; V gene: TRBV5-1
CDR3 protein: CASSPTGVDEKLFF; V gene: TRBV18
CDR3 protein: CTSSQPPGGDTGELFF; V gene: TRBV1
CDR3 protein: CASSPARAYEQYF; V gene: TRBV13